This T cell receptor (beta chain) was observed in a study of CD8 T cells in Susac syndrome. With random hexamers, reverse transcription was performed on about 0.45 to 1 ug of RNA. TCRdb called the immunoSEQ multiplex PCR reads again in MiXCR, with one record for every CDR3 protein. Among about 140,000 distinct CDR3 sequences listed, approximately 95% were seen once. The sequence was collected from a human donor with multiple sclerosis. The specimen sequenced was CD4+ T cells from PBMCs.

CDR3 bases: TGCAGTGCTAGAGAAAGGCAGGTGGGCGAGCAGTACTTC. Its translation is CSARERQVGEQYF. The chain is built from TRBV20-1 and TRBJ2-7; unclear D gene. V lost 0 bases and J 6 bases, leaving 12 bases between the germline ends. This CDR3 comprises 13 residues. Germline V gene data show CDR1 as DFQATT and CDR2 as SNEGSKA (reference sequence).